This T cell receptor (beta chain) was captured by sequencing in a study of T cells in Graves' hyperthyroidism and ophthalmopathy. About the research overall: Peripheral blood samples were taken at initial diagnosis, prior to any treatment.

A remark on this clonotype: Its specificity is not known.

General study findings and limits: In blood, most of the thyroid clonotypes expanded above 0.001 were also present. Ophthalmopathy cases were set apart from stable hyperthyroidism by a 13 V-J model.

The CDR3 has 14 residues. V shed 6 bases and J shed 0 bases, with 11 bases lying between them. TCR beta CDR3 regions were amplified from RNA. A set of HTBI primers served as the primers for a first-round RT-PCR of the TCR CDR3. One entry per CDR3 protein results from TCRdb running MiXCR on the multiplex PCR reads. Of under 350,000 distinct CDR3 sequences in the sample, 25% to 30% were seen once. Pregnant or lactating patients were excluded, as were those with uncontrolled infection or other autoimmune disease. The sequencing input was blood. The sequence derives from a man aged 35 to 55 with Graves' hyperthyroidism that later progressed to Graves' ophthalmopathy. The chain is built from TRBV12-3 or TRBV12-4 and TRBJ2-5; possibly TRBD1 for D (6 bases). The CDR3 DNA is TGTGCCAGCAGACCAACAGGGTACCAAGAGACCCAGTACTTC. It codes for CASRPTGYQETQYF.